Each of the 30 T cell receptor beta chains below was sequenced from the same sample in a study of MAIT cells during Salmonella Paratyphi A infection. Each CDR3 protein gets one entry after TCRdb re-called the 5' RACE reads with MiXCR. Of 600 to 800 distinct CDR3 sequences in the sample, 35% to 45% were seen once. Regarding time point: healthy control first sampling. Valpha7.2+ CD161+ T cells were sorted by flow cytometry as MAIT cells. Sequencing was performed on MAIT cells from blood. The source of these receptors is an adult in good health.

The gene calls are TRBV6-4 and TRBJ2-3; no reliable D call. Trimming took 3 bases from V and 0 from J, leaving 16 bases between them. The CDR3 is made up of 17 amino acids. Per germline, CDR1 MRHNA and CDR2 SNTAGT. The CDR3 is CASSELSSADSTDTQYF. CDR3 nucleotide sequence: TGTGCCAGCAGTGAACTCTCCTCTGCGGATAGCACAGATACGCAGTATTTT.

The rearrangement uses TRBV4-3 and TRBJ2-1; possible D gene TRBD2, 6 bases. V lost 0 bases, J lost 2 bases, and 11 bases lay in between. The V gene's germline CDR1 is LGHNA and CDR2 YSLEER. The CDR3 covers 16 residues. CDR3 in DNA: TGCGCCAGCAGCCAAGAGGTGGGGGGTACCTACAATGAGCAGTTCTTC. Its protein is CASSQEVGGTYNEQFF.

The chain uses TRBV7-8 and TRBJ1-1; the D gene is possibly TRBD1 (6 bases). With 5 bases removed from V and 3 bases from J, the gap between germline ends came to 19 bases. Germline loops: CDR1 SGHVS, CDR2 FQNEAQ. This CDR3 has 16 residues. The CDR3 loop is CASSVAERGGYTEAFF. In nucleotides, the CDR3 is TGTGCCAGCAGCGTCGCCGAAAGGGGGGGGTACACTGAAGCTTTCTTT.

The rearrangement uses TRBV4-1 and TRBJ2-1, with D possibly TRBD2 on 5 matching bases. Trimming removed 4 bases at V and 3 bases at J, with 10 bases between. CDR1 is MGHRA and CDR2 is YSYEKL in the germline V gene. The CDR3 runs 14 residues. The CDR3 region is CASSPGRDYNEQFF. CDR3 nucleotide sequence: TGCGCCAGCAGCCCAGGACGGGACTACAATGAGCAGTTCTTC.

The chain combines TRBV10-3 with TRBJ2-7; 8 nucleotides align to TRBD1. Germline-derived CDR1 and CDR2 are ENHRY and SYGVKD. V lost 4 bases, J lost 2 bases, and 4 bases stayed unmatched. This CDR3 is 14 amino acids long. The CDR3 spells CAISGGQGPYEQYF. The CDR3 nucleotides are TGTGCCATCAGTGGAGGACAGGGTCCCTACGAGCAGTACTTC.

The rearrangement joins TRBV7-2 to TRBJ1-2; D ambiguous. CDR3 length: 13 amino acids. CDR1 is SGHTA, CDR2 FQGNSA, per germline. The V end lost 1 base, the J end lost 2 bases, and 5 bases lay between the germline ends. The CDR3 DNA sequence: TGTGCCAGCAGCTTAGGACAAAACTATGGCTACACCTTC. Amino acids: CASSLGQNYGYTF.

V is TRBV20-1 and J is TRBJ2-7; 14 bases align to TRBD2. The germline V gene has CDR1 DFQATT and CDR2 SNEGSKA (reference sequence). The length of the CDR3 is 15 residues. The CDR3 reads CSASTSGGAPYEQYV. The CDR3 DNA is TGCAGTGCTTCGACTAGCGGGGGGGCCCCCTACGAGCAGTACGTA.

The chain has TRBV24-1 and TRBJ1-2, with 8 bases matching TRBD1. CDR1 and CDR2 (germline): KGHDR, SFDVKD. The CDR3 spans 17 residues. With V trimmed by 6 bases and J by 3 bases, 14 bases remained unmatched. CDR3 coding DNA: TGTGCCACCAGTAGTCCCTATATGGACAGGGATGACTATGGCTACACCTTC. This codes for CATSSPYMDRDDYGYTF.

This chain links TRBV7-2 with TRBJ1-1; TRBD1 is a possible D gene (5 bases). The germline V and J ends were trimmed by 5 bases and 1 base, with 11 bases remaining between them. The CDR3 loop spans 14 amino acids. Germline lookup yields CDR1 SGHTA and CDR2 FQGNSA. CDR3 DNA: TGTGCCAGCAGCCCAATGGGGCCGAACACTGAAGCTTTCTTT. Its translation: CASSPMGPNTEAFF. Supplemented by reference TRBV7-2 and TRBJ1-1, the full variable domain reads GAGVSQSPSNKVTEKGKDVELRCDPISGHTALYWYRQSLGQGLEFLIYFQGNSAPDKSGLPSDRFSAERTGGSVSTLTIQRTQQEDSAVYLCASSPMGPNTEAFFGQGTRLTVV.

The V and J genes are TRBV20-1 and TRBJ2-1, with 13 bases that match TRBD2. The CDR3 spans 15 residues. J gave up 6 bases and V 6 bases, and 8 bases lay outside the gene matches. Per germline, CDR1 DFQATT and CDR2 SNEGSKA (reference sequence). The CDR3 DNA reads TGCAGTGCCCCACAGCGACTAGCGGGAGGCAATGAGCAGTTCTTC. Amino acids: CSAPQRLAGGNEQFF.

The CDR3 loop is CASSFLASPGGYTF. As DNA, the CDR3 is TGTGCCAGCAGCTTCCTCGCCAGTCCGGGAGGCTACACCTTC. The chain joins TRBV11-2 to TRBJ1-2; D uncertain. Germline values: CDR1 SGHAT, CDR2 FQNNGV. Trimming took 3 bases from V and 8 from J, leaving 16 bases between them. The CDR3 covers 14 residues. The full variable domain, its missing parts supplied by reference TRBV11-2 and TRBJ1-2, is EAGVAQSPRYKIIEKRQSVAFWCNPISGHATLYWYQQILGQGPKLLIQFQNNGVVDDSQLPKDRFSAERLKGVDSTLKIQPAKLEDSAVYLCASSFLASPGGYTFGSGTRLTVV.

The chain combines TRBV6-2 or TRBV6-3 with TRBJ2-1; TRBD1 matches at 9 bases. CDR1 is MNHEY, CDR2 SVGEGT, per germline. Trimming removed 6 bases from V and 10 bases from J; junction bases left unmatched: 7. The CDR3 runs 13 residues. The CDR3 reads CASSPTDRGEQFF. The CDR3 region has the DNA TGTGCCAGCAGCCCTACCGACAGGGGGGAGCAGTTCTTC.

The V gene is TRBV27, the J gene TRBJ1-5; a weak D match, TRBD1 (5 bases). Trimming took 4 bases from V and 7 from J, leaving 17 bases between them. The V gene's germline CDR1 is MNHEY and CDR2 SMNVEV (reference sequence). This CDR3 has 15 amino acids. The CDR3 DNA sequence: TGTGCCAGCAGTTCCGGGGGTGCGGGTATACAGCCCCAGCATTTT. It codes for CASSSGGAGIQPQHF.

A few counts support this clonotype. The genes are TRBV20-1 and TRBJ1-6, with TRBD1 identical over 8 bases. The ends lost 0 bases at V and 3 bases at J; junction bases unmatched: 4. The CDR3 has 16 residues. Looked up from germline, CDR1 is DFQATT and CDR2 is SNEGSKA (reference sequence). CDR3 loop: CSARDGQGVYNSPLHF. The CDR3, as DNA: TGCAGTGCTAGAGATGGACAGGGAGTCTATAATTCACCCCTCCACTTT.

The V gene is TRBV20-1, the J gene TRBJ2-1; the match to TRBD2 covers 10 bases. Germline CDR1 reads DFQATT; CDR2 reads SNEGSKA (reference sequence). The CDR3 contains 17 residues. With 0 bases clipped from V and 0 bases from J, the junction kept 5 bases outside the gene matches. The CDR3 loop reads CSARDLAGANSYNEQFF. CDR3 coding DNA: TGCAGTGCTAGAGATCTAGCGGGGGCCAACTCCTACAATGAGCAGTTCTTC.

In its sample, this clonotype was seen once. The J gene is TRBJ1-5, the V gene TRBV20-1, with D possibly being TRBD1 (5 bases). Trimming took off 0 bases at V and 7 bases at J, with 7 bases between the two ends. The CDR3 runs 12 residues. The V gene's germline CDR1 is DFQATT and CDR2 SNEGSKA (reference sequence). The CDR3 is CSAREEGQPQHF. CDR3 nucleotide sequence: TGCAGTGCTAGAGAGGAGGGGCAGCCCCAGCATTTT.

This clonotype was detected only a few times. The chain combines TRBV4-2 with TRBJ2-3; TRBD1 might be the D (8 bases). Germline V CDR1 and CDR2: LGHNA, YNFKEQ. The CDR3 sequence is 16 residues long. Trimming stripped 0 bases from V and 4 bases from J, with 14 bases between. DNA for the CDR3: TGTGCCAGCAGCCAAGAGGGACAGGCGGGAGCAGATACGCAGTATTTT. This encodes CASSQEGQAGADTQYF.

This clonotype came up once. The rearrangement joins TRBV6-4 to TRBJ2-2, with D possibly being TRBD2 (6 bases). Germline V lookup: CDR1 MRHNA, CDR2 SNTAGT. The CDR3 totals 14 residues. V dropped 4 bases and J dropped 6 bases, with 12 bases sitting between them. The CDR3 region has the DNA TGTGCCAGCAGTGTGGGGGGTGAAGCCGGGGAGCTGTTTTTT. It translates to CASSVGGEAGELFF.

The J gene is TRBJ2-5, the V gene TRBV28; D unclear. The CDR3 covers 14 residues. V lost 4 bases to trimming and J lost 1 base, with 10 bases between them. CDR1 is MDHEN and CDR2 is SYDVKM in the germline V gene. CDR3 amino acids: CASSSLGPQETQYF. As DNA, the CDR3 is TGTGCCAGCAGTTCCCTAGGCCCCCAAGAGACCCAGTACTTC. Filled out from reference TRBV28 and TRBJ2-5, the complete variable domain reads DVKVTQSSRYLVKRTGEKVFLECVQDMDHENMFWYRQDPGLGLRLIYFSYDVKMKEKGDIPEGYSVSREKKERFSLILESASTNQTSMYLCASSSLGPQETQYFGPGTRLLVL.

V usage is TRBV12-3 or TRBV12-4 and J usage is TRBJ1-5; the D gene is possibly TRBD1 (5 bases). CDR3 length: 14 residues. With 7 bases removed from V and 7 bases from J, the gap between germline ends came to 17 bases. CDR3 coding DNA: TGTGCCAGCAATTATAGGGGCCCAGGCCAGCCCCAGCATTTT. It codes for CASNYRGPGQPQHF.

The CDR3 protein is CATSDLGTEPVNEQFF. The CDR3 region has the DNA TGTGCCACCAGTGATTTGGGGACGGAGCCGGTCAATGAGCAGTTCTTC. The J gene is TRBJ2-1, the V gene TRBV24-1; D is perhaps TRBD1 or TRBD2 (5 bases each). V lost 0 bases, J lost 6 bases, and 14 bases lay in between. CDR3 length: 16 residues. The germline gives CDR1 KGHDR, CDR2 SFDVKD.

This clonotype was observed a few times. The J gene is TRBJ1-2, the V gene TRBV30, with D uncertain. CDR3 length: 12 amino acids. V was shortened by 0 bases and J by 8 bases, with 10 bases between the two germline ends. CDR1 and CDR2 (germline): GTSNPN, SVGIG (reference sequence). The CDR3 sequence: CAWSVVHNGYTF. The CDR3 nucleotides are TGTGCCTGGAGTGTAGTCCACAACGGCTACACCTTC.

Of note for this clonotype: Mismatch with germline at one junction end may stem from a read error. The chain uses TRBV20-1 and TRBJ1-1, with 9 bases fitting TRBD1. The CDR3 sequence is 12 residues long. The germline V gene encodes CDR1 DFQATT and CDR2 SNEGSKA (reference sequence). The chain's CDR3 is CSARQGDSEDFF. For the CDR3, the DNA is TGCAGTGCCAGACAGGGGGACAGTGAAGATTTCTTT.

Within the sample, this clonotype is large. V usage is TRBV6-1 and J usage is TRBJ2-3, with 9 bases that match TRBD1. Germline loops: CDR1 MNHNS, CDR2 SASEGT. The junction had 4 bases not matched to a gene; V was cut back by 6 bases and J by 3 bases. CDR3 size: 14 residues. CDR3 sequence reads: CASRGDRETDTQYF. The CDR3 coding sequence is TGTGCCAGCAGAGGGGACAGGGAAACAGATACGCAGTATTTT.

This clonotype has just a few counts. V usage is TRBV5-1 and J usage is TRBJ2-7; TRBD1 is a possible D gene (7 bases). Per the germline V gene, CDR1 is SGHRS and CDR2 is YFSETQ. Trimming cost V 4 bases and J 11 bases, with 13 bases left between them. There are 11 residues in the CDR3. CDR3 sequence: CASSLDREEYF. As DNA, the CDR3 is TGCGCCAGCAGCCTCGACAGGGAGGAGTACTTC. Combining the CDR3 with reference TRBV5-1 and TRBJ2-7 gives the whole variable domain KAGVTQTPRYLIKTRGQQVTLSCSPISGHRSVSWYQQTPGQGLQFLFEYFSETQRNKGNFPGRFSGRQFSNSRSEMNVSTLELGDSALYLCASSLDREEYFGPGTRLTVT.

This clonotype is large. The DNA of the CDR3 is TGCAGTGCTTCGACTAGCGGGGGGGCCCCCTACGAGCAGTACTTC. This gives the protein CSASTSGGAPYEQYF. The V and J genes are TRBV20-1 and TRBJ2-7; 14 bases map to TRBD2. The ends lost 5 bases at V and 2 bases at J; junction bases unmatched: 5. This CDR3 spans 15 amino acids. Per germline, CDR1 DFQATT and CDR2 SNEGSKA (reference sequence).

This clonotype is large. This sequence joins TRBV6-4 and TRBJ2-6, with D perhaps assigned TRBD1 or TRBD2 (5 bases each). In germline, CDR1 is MRHNA, CDR2 SNTAGT. The CDR3 loop spans 15 amino acids. V was shortened by 2 bases and J by 1 base, with 6 bases between the two germline ends. The DNA for the CDR3 is TGTGCCAGCAGTGACGGGGGTTCTGGGGCCAACGTCCTGACTTTC. Translated, it gives CASSDGGSGANVLTF.

By sample fraction, this clonotype is large. This sequence joins TRBV4-3 and TRBJ2-6, with 9 bases lining up with TRBD1. The CDR3 consists of 18 residues. Germline-derived CDR1 and CDR2 are LGHNA and YSLEER. V was pared by 1 base and J by 0 bases, with 4 bases of the junction left unmatched. Here the CDR3 DNA reads TGCGCCAGCAGCCAAGGAGACAGGGGGGCCTCTGGGGCCAACGTCCTGACTTTC. Translating it yields CASSQGDRGASGANVLTF.

The gene calls are TRBV6-4 and TRBJ2-3; TRBD2 matches 9 bases. J lost 1 base, V lost 4 bases, and 0 bases had no gene match. Germline loops: CDR1 MRHNA, CDR2 SNTAGT. The CDR3 loop spans 14 amino acids. The CDR3 is CASSASGGTDTQYF. The CDR3 nucleotides are TGTGCCAGCAGTGCTAGCGGGGGCACAGATACGCAGTATTTT.

By its share, this clonotype is medium-sized (0.01 to 0.1%). CDR3 nucleotide sequence: TGTGCCAGCAGTGAAGGGGGCGGGGGGGCGACAGATACGCAGTATTTT. Its protein is CASSEGGGGATDTQYF. J is TRBJ2-3 and V is TRBV6-4; 9 nucleotides line up with TRBD2. This CDR3 spans 16 amino acids. The germline gives CDR1 MRHNA, CDR2 SNTAGT. After removal of 3 bases from V and 3 bases from J, the junction contained 7 bases not matched to a gene.